The 20 T cell receptor beta chains reported below all come from one sample, sequenced in a study of T cell clonality in common variable immunodeficiency. Data came from immunoSEQ multiplex PCR; TCRdb stores just in-frame clones and leaves some out. Observed in the sample are roughly 60,000 clones, none of them singletons. The material sequenced was peripheral blood mononuclear cells. All receptors come from a person between 18 and 75 years old in good health.

This clone was counted many times. The read halts 3 residues ahead of the CDR3 end, with the missing end drawn from the germline J gene. The chain links TRBV18 to TRBJ2-2; maybe TRBD2 (5 bases). Trimming took 6 bases from V and 1 from J, leaving 9 bases between them. CDR1 is KGHSH and CDR2 is LQKENI in the germline V gene. The CDR3 sequence is 14 residues long. The DNA read from the CDR3 is TGTGCCAGCTCCCCGGCGGGGAACACCGGGGAG. It encodes CASSPAGNTGE. The complete CDR3 protein is CASSPAGNTGELFF.

As to this clone: A junction end diverges from the germline sequence, so it may reflect a read error. In the same sample, other DNA sequences code for this CDR3. The DNA read from the CDR3 is TGCGCCAGTAGTATATCCACAGGGAGTAGATCCTACGAG. It translates to CASSISTGSRSYE. The full CDR3 reads CASSISTGSRSYEQYF. The chain has TRBV19 and TRBJ2-7; weak D call: TRBD1 (6 bases). The CDR3 end falls 3 residues outside the read, so it is completed with the germline J gene. Germline loops: CDR1 LNHDA, CDR2 SQIVND (reference sequence). The CDR3 is 16 amino acids. The full variable domain, completed using reference TRBV19 and TRBJ2-7, is DGGITQSPKYLFRKEGQNVTLSCEQNLNHDAMYWYRQDPGQGLRLIYYSQIVNDFQKGDIAEGYSVSREKKESFPLTVTSAQKNPTAFYLCASSISTGSRSYEQYFGPGTRLTVT.

The table lists this clone with many counts. The sequenced fragment ends 3 residues before the CDR3 boundary, so the rest is inferred from the germline J gene. The chain uses TRBV29-1 and TRBJ2-7, with 7 bases fitting TRBD2. The CDR3 covers 14 residues. The V and J ends lost 6 bases and 0 bases, in that order; junction bases with no gene match: 8. Germline values: CDR1 SQVTM, CDR2 ANQGSEA. CDR3 bases read: TGCAGCGTGTCCCCACTAGCGTCCTCCTACGAG. This encodes CSVSPLASSYE. The whole CDR3 protein is CSVSPLASSYEQYF.

In this sample, this clone turned up many times. Sequencing ends 3 residues short of the CDR3 end; the germline J gene provides the rest. The chain uses TRBV20-1 and TRBJ1-2, with 7 bases that match TRBD1. This CDR3 has 14 amino acids. Germline V CDR1 and CDR2: DFQATT, SNEGSKA (reference sequence). V lost 0 bases, J lost 4 bases, and 5 bases stayed unmatched. This chain's CDR3 is CSARDQGDLYGYTF. CDR3 DNA (partial): TGCAGTGCTAGAGATCAGGGGGACCTCTATGGC.

This clone was recorded at least ten times. The read comes to an end 3 residues before the CDR3 does, leaving the germline J gene to fill in the end. The chain couples TRBV28 to TRBJ2-7; the match to TRBD1 covers 7 bases. The trim removed 3 bases at V and 3 bases at J, leaving 11 bases unmatched. This CDR3 contains 16 residues. Per the germline V gene, CDR1 is MDHEN and CDR2 is SYDVKM. The CDR3 DNA, read in part, is TGTGCCAGCAGTTTGAATCGCCAGGGGGTCCTCTACGAG. Translating it yields CASSLNRQGVLYE. In full, the CDR3 is CASSLNRQGVLYEQYF.

This clone was observed a handful of times. CDR3 sequence: CASSQDSKPYEQYF. The sequenced part of the CDR3 DNA is TGTGCCAGCAGCCAAGACAGTAAGCCTTACGAG. This chain connects TRBV7-9 to TRBJ2-7, with D possibly TRBD1 on 5 matching bases. The read ends 3 residues shy of where the CDR3 ends; the end is completed using the germline J gene. There are 14 residues in the CDR3. The V end lost 5 bases, the J end lost 4 bases, and 15 bases lay between the germline ends. From germline, CDR1 is SEHNR and CDR2 FQNEAQ (reference sequence). Full variable domain (outside the CDR3, taken from reference TRBV7-9 and TRBJ2-7): DTGVSQNPRHKITKRGQNVTFRCDPISEHNRLYWYRQTLGQGPEFLTYFQNEAQLEKSRLLSDRFSAERPKGSFSTLEIQRTEQGDSAMYLCASSQDSKPYEQYFGPGTRLTVT.

This clone was seen a few times. The CDR3 end is not reached by the read, which stops 3 residues before it; the germline J gene fills it in. The same CDR3 also results from other DNA sequences found in this sample. The chain has TRBV7-8 and TRBJ2-3, with TRBD1 matching 10 bases. The CDR3 covers 16 residues. Germline CDR1 SGHVS, CDR2 FQNEAQ. Trimming cost V 4 bases and J 4 bases; bases outside gene matches: 8. The sequenced CDR3 bases are TGTGCCAGCAGCTACACGACAGGGGGCACCTCAGATACG. Its protein product is CASSYTTGGTSDT. The entire CDR3 protein reads CASSYTTGGTSDTQYF. Variable domain in full (rest from reference TRBV7-8 and TRBJ2-3): GAGVSQSPRYKVAKRGQDVALRCDPISGHVSLFWYQQALGQGPEFLTYFQNEAQLDKSGLPSDRFFAERPEGSVSTLKIQRTQQEDSAVYLCASSYTTGGTSDTQYFGPGTRLTVL.

Ten or more counts support this clone. The read gets to within 3 residues of the CDR3 end, and the germline J gene fills in the rest. The J gene is TRBJ1-1, the V gene TRBV5-1, with D tentatively TRBD1 (5 bases). The CDR3 length is 14 residues. Germline CDR1 SGHRS, CDR2 YFSETQ. V was trimmed by 2 bases and J by 1 base, leaving 9 bases between them. The CDR3 bases that were read are TGCGCCAGCAGCTTTTCAGGGCCGAACACTGAA. Its protein product is CASSFSGPNTE. The entire CDR3 sequence reads CASSFSGPNTEAFF.

For this clone: The read terminates 3 residues ahead of where the CDR3 ends, so the germline J gene completes it. The chain links TRBV20-1 to TRBJ2-1; 14 positions match TRBD2. This CDR3 region has 19 residues. The V gene's germline CDR1 is DFQATT and CDR2 SNEGSKA (reference sequence). With V trimmed by 6 bases and J by 5 bases, 18 bases remained unmatched. CDR3 bases read: TGCAGTGCGGATTGGCTGGGACTAGCGGGAGCCCCCGGGGACAATGAG. It translates to CSADWLGLAGAPGDNE. The complete CDR3 sequence is CSADWLGLAGAPGDNEQFF.

There are many counts of this clone. Read coverage stops 3 residues before the CDR3 terminus; the germline J gene supplies the remainder. The V gene is TRBV28, the J gene TRBJ2-1; 7 nucleotides line up with TRBD1. This CDR3 has 15 residues. V trimming: 6 bases; J trimming: 4 bases; junction bases outside the gene matches: 9. The germline V gene encodes CDR1 MDHEN and CDR2 SYDVKM. The CDR3 sequence is CASSMTGYAYNEQFF. The sequenced CDR3 bases are TGTGCCAGCAGCATGACAGGGTACGCTTACAATGAG.

Concerning this clone: The read halts 3 residues ahead of the CDR3 end, with the missing end drawn from the germline J gene. The chain links TRBV5-1 to TRBJ2-7; 12 bases match TRBD2. Per germline, CDR1 SGHRS and CDR2 YFSETQ. The J segment lost 5 bases and the V segment lost 0 bases, leaving 3 bases of the junction unmatched. This CDR3 is built from 15 residues. This CDR3 reads CASSLVSSGRDEQYF. The part of the CDR3 DNA that was read is TGCGCCAGCAGCTTGGTGTCTAGCGGGAGGGACGAG. The full variable domain, completed using reference TRBV5-1 and TRBJ2-7, is KAGVTQTPRYLIKTRGQQVTLSCSPISGHRSVSWYQQTPGQGLQFLFEYFSETQRNKGNFPGRFSGRQFSNSRSEMNVSTLELGDSALYLCASSLVSSGRDEQYFGPGTRLTVT.

Turning to this clone: The read ends 3 residues before the CDR3 terminus; that terminus is restored from the germline J gene. The chain recombines TRBV7-9 with TRBJ1-4, with D perhaps TRBD1 (6 bases). CDR3 length equals 14 residues. Trimming left V 5 bases short and J 1 base short, with 8 bases between. The germline CDR1 and CDR2 sequences are SEHNR and FQNEAQ (reference sequence). Partial CDR3 DNA: TGTGCCAGCAGCCAGACAGGAACTAATGAAAAA. Its protein product is CASSQTGTNEK. The full CDR3 is CASSQTGTNEKLFF. The whole variable domain, filled in from reference TRBV7-9 and TRBJ1-4, reads DTGVSQNPRHKITKRGQNVTFRCDPISEHNRLYWYRQTLGQGPEFLTYFQNEAQLEKSRLLSDRFSAERPKGSFSTLEIQRTEQGDSAMYLCASSQTGTNEKLFFGSGTQLSVL.

In its sample, this clone was seen many times. The read is 3 residues too short to cover the CDR3 end, so that end is filled in from the germline J gene. V gene TRBV4-2 combines with J gene TRBJ1-4; 8 bases agree with TRBD1. Trimming at V came to 1 base and at J to 7 bases, leaving 11 bases not matched to a gene. The CDR3 is 17 amino acids. CDR1 is LGHNA and CDR2 is YNFKEQ in the germline V gene. The chain's CDR3 is CASSQGWTGIIPEKLFF. The CDR3 DNA, read in part, is TGTGCCAGCAGCCAAGGTTGGACAGGGATTATCCCTGAAAAA.

This clone has a count of ten or more. The CDR3 end is not reached by the read, which stops 3 residues before it; the germline J gene fills it in. V usage is TRBV12-3 or TRBV12-4 and J usage is TRBJ2-7; 12 bases are shared with TRBD2. V dropped 6 bases and J dropped 3; count of bases not matched to a gene: 9. The CDR3 contains 16 residues. CDR3 DNA, as far as it was read: TGTGCCAGCAGCAGATACCTAGCGGGAGGGATCTACGAG. Its protein is CASSRYLAGGIYE. The entire CDR3 protein is CASSRYLAGGIYEQYF.

This clone was observed at least ten times. The missing CDR3 end, 3 residues past where the read stops, is filled in from the germline J gene. The chain uses TRBV30 and TRBJ2-2; 9 positions agree with TRBD1. V shed 4 bases and J 2 bases; nucleotides not matched to a gene: 8. CDR1 is GTSNPN, CDR2 SVGIG, per germline (reference sequence). CDR3 length: 16 amino acids. Partial CDR3 DNA: TGTGCCTGGAACCCCGGGACAGGGAGAAACACCGGGGAG. Its translation: CAWNPGTGRNTGE. The full CDR3 reads CAWNPGTGRNTGELFF.

This clone was observed at least ten times. From the germline J gene comes the end of the CDR3, since the read stops 3 residues before it. The chain carries TRBV12-3 or TRBV12-4 and TRBJ2-7, with D perhaps TRBD1 (5 bases). Trimming took 4 bases from V and 0 from J, leaving 13 bases between them. The CDR3 is 15 residues long. The CDR3 region is CASSYSRAFSYEQYF. The sequenced CDR3 bases are TGTGCCAGCAGTTATTCCAGGGCTTTCTCCTACGAG.

A word on this clone: The read gets to within 3 residues of the CDR3 end, and the germline J gene fills in the rest. V and J are TRBV7-8 and TRBJ1-5; D remains ambiguous. From germline, CDR1 is SGHVS and CDR2 FQNEAQ. Trimming removed 7 bases at V and 2 bases at J, with 21 bases between. CDR3 length: 17 amino acids. Here the CDR3 reads CASTLSSGQRGNQPQHF. Incomplete CDR3 DNA: TGTGCCAGCACCCTTAGTTCAGGCCAGCGGGGCAATCAGCCC.

This clone was picked up many times. The read is 3 residues too short to cover the CDR3 end, so that end is filled in from the germline J gene. The chain carries TRBV2 and TRBJ2-2; 10 positions agree with TRBD2. This CDR3 is built from 15 residues. Germline V gene data show CDR1 as SNHLY and CDR2 as FYNNEI. The V and J ends lost 6 bases and 6 bases, in that order; junction bases with no gene match: 7. CDR3 residues: CASRTIAGGPGELFF. CDR3 DNA, as far as it was read: TGTGCCAGCAGAACGATAGCGGGGGGTCCCGGGGAG.

This clone was recorded at least ten times. CDR3 DNA (partial): TGTGCCAGCAGCCAAGATGGGACTAGCGGGAGAAGGAATGAG. The encoded protein is CASSQDGTSGRRNE. The whole CDR3 protein is CASSQDGTSGRRNEQFF. The chain uses TRBV4-2 and TRBJ2-1; 14 nucleotides match TRBD2. The CDR3 end lies 3 residues beyond the end of the read and is filled in from the germline J gene. V was clipped by 0 bases and J by 7 bases; unmatched bases: 5. The CDR3 length is 17 residues. Germline-derived CDR1 and CDR2 are LGHNA and YNFKEQ.

This clone has at least ten counts. Read sequence stops 3 residues before the CDR3 end, and the germline J gene provides the missing end. The chain employs TRBV30 and TRBJ2-4; 8 bases align to TRBD2. There are 17 residues in the CDR3. The germline V gene encodes CDR1 GTSNPN and CDR2 SVGIG (reference sequence). Trimming removed 5 bases from V and 6 bases from J; junction bases left unmatched: 18. CDR3 region: CAWPLARSGSIGNIQYF. The CDR3 bases that were read are TGTGCCTGGCCCCTGGCTCGCAGCGGGAGTATCGGAAACATT. Variable domain in full (rest from reference TRBV30 and TRBJ2-4): SQTIHQWPATLVQPVGSPLSLECTVEGTSNPNLYWYRQAAGRGLQLLFYSVGIGQISSEVPQNLSASRPQDRQFILSSKKLLLSDSGFYLCAWPLARSGSIGNIQYFGAGTRLSVL.